The next 8 T cell receptor beta chains were all read from a single sample in a study of Ad26.COV2.S vaccination and SARS-CoV-2 variants. This sample's treatment: roughly 19 received Ad26.COV2.S at low or high dose, single or two shots; about five received placebo; per-sample allocation not given. Repertoires come from day 63 after the first vaccine or placebo injection. Profiling relied on immunoSEQ multiplex PCR, and the TCRdb table lists in-frame clones only, not all of them. Of around 270,000 clones in the sample, roughly 85% are singletons; the top ten hold about 2.7%. The input for sequencing was peripheral blood, taken in a trial of Ad26.COV2.S vaccine versus placebo. These receptors were obtained from a person between 18 and 60 years old who received the Ad26.COV2.S COVID-19 vaccine or a placebo.

V gene TRBV30 combines with J gene TRBJ1-5; D is ambiguous. V gave up 0 bases and J gave up 4 bases, with 7 bases separating them. Germline V CDR1 and CDR2: GTSNPN, SVGIG (reference sequence). This CDR3 has 13 amino acids. CDR3 loop: CAWSVKDNQPQHF. In DNA form, the CDR3 reads TGTGCCTGGAGTGTTAAAGATAATCAGCCCCAGCATTTT.

This rearrangement joins TRBV7-3 to TRBJ2-2, with no clear D. Germline-derived CDR1 and CDR2 are SGHTA and FQGTGA. CDR3 length: 13 amino acids. Between the trimmed V and J ends, which lost 5 bases and 3 bases, there was a span of 7 bases. CDR3 sequence reads: CASSPHDTGELFF. The CDR3 bases are TGTGCCAGCAGCCCACATGACACCGGGGAGCTGTTTTTT.

This chain connects TRBV14 to TRBJ2-5; 8 bases align to TRBD2. Trimming removed 1 base from V and 6 bases from J; junction bases left unmatched: 4. Germline CDR1 reads SGHDN; CDR2 reads FVKESK. This CDR3 is built from 14 residues. CDR3 protein: CASSQAAGGKTQYF. DNA for the CDR3: TGTGCCAGCAGCCAAGCTGCGGGAGGAAAGACCCAGTACTTC.

Here the CDR3 DNA reads TGTGCCATCAGTAACTGGCCAGGGATGAACACTGAAGCTTTCTTT. Its protein product is CAISNWPGMNTEAFF. The genes are TRBV10-3 and TRBJ1-1; TRBD1 might be the D (5 bases). CDR1 and CDR2 from the germline V gene are ENHRY and SYGVKD. Trimming shortened V by 5 bases and J by 0 bases, and 13 bases separated the two germline ends. This CDR3 region has 15 residues.

The rearrangement joins TRBV27 to TRBJ1-1, with D possibly matching TRBD1 (6 bases). V was shortened by 3 bases and J by 6 bases, with 11 bases between the two germline ends. This CDR3 has 13 residues. CDR1 is MNHEY, CDR2 SMNVEV, per germline (reference sequence). The CDR3 coding sequence is TGTGCCAGCAGTTTTGGGGGGCCCCCTGAAGCTTTCTTT. It yields the protein CASSFGGPPEAFF.

The chain recombines TRBV4-1 with TRBJ1-2; D not certain. CDR3 length: 15 residues. The germline CDR1 and CDR2 sequences are MGHRA and YSYEKL. The ends were cut back, 1 base at V and 4 bases at J, with 13 bases in the middle. The CDR3 DNA sequence: TGCGCCAGCAGCCAAGCGGGTAGGGATGGCTATGGCTACACCTTC. It is translated as CASSQAGRDGYGYTF.

This clone appeared once. The chain is built from TRBV6-2 or TRBV6-3 and TRBJ1-6, with TRBD1 as a possible D gene (5 bases). Trimming removed 4 bases at V and 13 bases at J, with 14 bases between. Germline CDR1 MNHEY, CDR2 SVGEGT. The CDR3 consists of 13 residues. Here the CDR3 reads CASSWDPGRPLHF. The CDR3 DNA follows: TGTGCCAGCAGTTGGGACCCCGGGAGGCCCCTCCACTTT.

The V and J genes are TRBV30 and TRBJ1-3, with unresolved D. CDR3 length: 13 amino acids. The ends were cut back, 7 bases at V and 0 bases at J, with 10 bases in the middle. The germline V gene encodes CDR1 GTSNPN and CDR2 SVGIG (reference sequence). The CDR3 region has the DNA TGTGCCTTGGAGGAGTCCTCTGGAAACACCATATATTTT. Protein product: CALEESSGNTIYF.